This T cell receptor (beta chain) was recovered during a study of CXCR3-negative and CXCR3-positive naive CD8 T cells. Study-level results: Both naive subsets showed comparably high diversity, and memory CD8+ cells showed much lower diversity.

In preparing the TRB cDNA libraries, 5' RACE with UMI labels was used. TCRdb reprocessed the 5' RACE reads and keeps a single row for each CDR3 protein, giving no DNA. This sample's table has some 48,000 distinct CDR3 sequences. In the case of this clonotype: No antigen is known for it.

The CDR3 runs to 13 residues. Looked up from germline, CDR1 is MNHEY and CDR2 is SVGEGT. This receptor was identified in a human donor in good health. Some clones in this sample may be carry-over from other donors' samples. The rearrangement links TRBV6-2 or TRBV6-3 to TRBJ1-1; checking the TCRdb D call of TRBD1 is not possible without DNA. The material sequenced was naive CXCR3- CD8+ T cells from blood. Documented subset: CD45RO-CCR7+CD27+CD95- naive CD8+ T cells lacking CXCR3 (TNR3-). CDR3 sequence: CASSTGHSTEAFF.